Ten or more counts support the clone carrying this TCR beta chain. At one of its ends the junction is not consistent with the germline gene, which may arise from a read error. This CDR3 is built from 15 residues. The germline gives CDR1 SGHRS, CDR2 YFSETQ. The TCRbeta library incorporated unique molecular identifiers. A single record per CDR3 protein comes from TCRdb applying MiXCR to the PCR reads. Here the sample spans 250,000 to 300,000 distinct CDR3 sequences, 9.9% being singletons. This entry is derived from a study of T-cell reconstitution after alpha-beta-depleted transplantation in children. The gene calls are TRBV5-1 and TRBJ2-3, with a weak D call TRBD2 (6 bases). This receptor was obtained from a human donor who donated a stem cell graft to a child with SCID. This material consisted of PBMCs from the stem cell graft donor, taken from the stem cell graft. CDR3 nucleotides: TGTGCCAGCAGTTTGGCGGGGAGTAGCACAGATACGCAGTATTTT. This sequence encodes CASSLAGSSTDTQYF.